Presented here are 22 T cell receptor beta chains from one specimen sequenced in a study of T cells in Graves' hyperthyroidism and ophthalmopathy. There were TCR beta CDR3 regions amplified from RNA transcripts. TCR CDR3 underwent first-round RT-PCR with the HTBI primer set. Each CDR3 protein gets one entry after TCRdb re-called the multiplex PCR reads with MiXCR. The table records over 45,000 distinct CDR3 sequences, roughly 50% of them present only once. Sequenced material: peripheral blood or thyroid tissue (not recorded which). The receptors come from a woman aged 45-65 years with Graves' hyperthyroidism.

This clonotype was detected ten times or more. The chain joins TRBV28 to TRBJ1-4; D possibly corresponds to TRBD1 (5 bases). V lost 4 bases and J lost 10, with 10 bases in between. The CDR3 runs to 12 residues. CDR1 MDHEN and CDR2 SYDVKM come from the germline V gene. The CDR3, as DNA: TGTGCCAGCAGTTCCCAGGGTGGAAAACTGTTTTTT. Its translation: CASSSQGGKLFF.

In its sample, this clonotype was seen many times. J is TRBJ1-2 and V is TRBV20-1; TRBD1 matches 7 bases. V was clipped by 5 bases and J by 4 bases; unmatched bases: 16. This CDR3 region has 16 residues. Per germline, CDR1 DFQATT and CDR2 SNEGSKA (reference sequence). The CDR3 loop reads CSALRPYDREGYGYTF. CDR3 nucleotide sequence: TGCAGTGCTCTCCGGCCTTACGACAGGGAGGGCTATGGCTACACCTTC.

A remark on this clonotype: Sequence at one end of the junction differs from germline and may be a read error. The V and J genes are TRBV20-1 and TRBJ2-5; D not resolved. The CDR3 runs to 14 residues. Germline lookup yields CDR1 DFQATT and CDR2 SNEGSKA (reference sequence). CDR3 sequence: CSAGPILESETQYF. The CDR3 DNA sequence: TGCAGTGCTGGCCCCATTCTAGAATCGGAGACTCAGTACTTC.

This clonotype was seen just once. A junction end diverges from the germline sequence, so it may reflect a read error. The rearrangement joins TRBV6-1 to TRBJ1-4; 8 bases agree with TRBD1. Per the germline V gene, CDR1 is MNHNS and CDR2 is SASEGT. This CDR3 has 15 amino acids. The CDR3 DNA reads TGTGCCTGCAGGGGGCTGGGCGCAACTAATGGAAAACTGTTTTTT. Translating gives CACRGLGATNGKLFF.

This clonotype was seen repeatedly, ten times or more. The genes are TRBV20-1 and TRBJ2-2; 8 bases map to TRBD1. Trimming at V came to 5 bases and at J to 0 bases, leaving 11 bases not matched to a gene. Germline V gene lookup returns CDR1 DFQATT and CDR2 SNEGSKA (reference sequence). CDR3 length: 17 amino acids. Written as DNA, the CDR3 is TGCAGTGCTCAGGGGGCTCTACACTTCGCGAACACCGGGGAGCTGTTTTTT. Its translation: CSAQGALHFANTGELFF.

On this clonotype: An end of the junction does not agree with germline; a read error may underlie this. The V call is TRBV7-3, the J call TRBJ1-6; 8 bases line up with TRBD1. This CDR3 has 17 residues. Germline V gene sequence: CDR1 SGHTA, CDR2 FQGTGA. The CDR3: CVSSQLKGGTGDSPLHF. Written as DNA, the CDR3 is TGTGTCAGCAGCCAGTTGAAAGGGGGGACAGGCGATTCACCCCTCCACTTT. Variable domain in full (rest from reference TRBV7-3 and TRBJ1-6): GAGVSQTPSNKVTEKGKYVELRCDPISGHTALYWYRQSLGQGPEFLIYFQGTGAADDSGLPNDRFFAVRPEGSVSTLKIQRTERGDSAVYLCVSSQLKGGTGDSPLHFGNGTRLTVT.

Notes on this clonotype: Lacking the conserved final phenylalanine or tryptophan, this CDR3 likely reflects a read error. The DNA is left out, because the CDR3 cannot be placed on it with certainty; the CDR3 is given as TCRdb lists it. V usage is TRBV7-6 and J usage is TRBJ2-2; the table's D gene call, TRBD2, was not cross checked with the DNA. The CDR3 spans 18 residues, counting both ends. Germline loops: CDR1 SGHVS, CDR2 FNYEAQ. The CDR3 protein is CASSLVLAGGTDTGELVL.

This clonotype was detected ten times or more. This chain uses TRBV6-6 with TRBJ2-7, with 12 bases that match TRBD2. The CDR3 has 17 amino acids. From germline, CDR1 is MNHNY and CDR2 SVGAGI (reference sequence). The J segment lost 5 bases and the V segment lost 6 bases, leaving 14 bases of the junction unmatched. This CDR3 is CASSPPRLAGVENEQYF. CDR3 sequence (DNA): TGTGCCAGCAGCCCCCCCCGACTAGCGGGAGTTGAGAACGAGCAGTACTTC.

The table lists this clonotype with a few counts. The junction departs from the called germline gene at one end, perhaps through a read error. The V and J genes are TRBV10-3 and TRBJ2-2; unclear D gene. CDR1 ENHRY and CDR2 SYGVKD come from the germline V gene. The CDR3 contains 12 residues. The CDR3 reads CASSFRTGELFF. CDR3 nucleotides: TGTGCCAGCAGTTTTCGCACCGGGGAGCTGTTTTTT.

The chain has TRBV29-1 and TRBJ1-1; TRBD1 is a possible D gene (6 bases). CDR3 size: 12 residues. Germline lookup yields CDR1 SQVTM and CDR2 ANQGSEA. V lost 3 bases and J 2 bases, leaving 7 bases between the germline ends. CDR3 sequence (DNA): TGCAGCGTTGAGGGGACAAACACTGAAGCTTTCTTT. Translated, it gives CSVEGTNTEAFF.

Worth noting for this clonotype: At one end the junction does not follow the germline gene, possibly because of a read error. V is TRBV9 and J is TRBJ1-1, with D possibly TRBD1 on 5 matching bases. This CDR3 contains 15 residues. Germline V gene data show CDR1 as SGDLS and CDR2 as YYNGEE. This chain's CDR3 is CASRWTTQGDTEAFF. CDR3 DNA sequence: TGCGCCAGCAGGTGGACAACCCAGGGCGACACTGAAGCTTTCTTT.

The chain links TRBV29-1 to TRBJ1-2, with D possibly matching TRBD1 (6 bases). Trimming removed 8 bases from V and 8 bases from J, with 18 bases in between. CDR3 length: 12 amino acids. Per germline, CDR1 SQVTM and CDR2 ANQGSEA. CDR3 coding DNA: TGCAGCTTGCTTCCCACAGGGTACGGCTACACCTTC. It yields the protein CSLLPTGYGYTF.

This clonotype was recorded only once. The V call is TRBV2, the J call TRBJ1-2, with a tentative D call TRBD1 (6 bases). In germline, CDR1 is SNHLY, CDR2 FYNNEI. This CDR3 contains 14 residues. The V end lost 6 bases, the J end lost 7 bases, and 18 bases lay between the germline ends. CDR3 loop: CASRPGHPLSGYTF. The CDR3 region has the DNA TGTGCCAGCAGACCGGGACACCCGTTGAGTGGCTACACCTTC.

V usage is TRBV7-3 and J usage is TRBJ2-7, with D possibly TRBD1 on 5 matching bases. Trimming stripped 3 bases from V and 2 bases from J, with 14 bases between. Germline V gene sequence: CDR1 SGHTA, CDR2 FQGTGA. This CDR3 spans 15 amino acids. For the CDR3, the DNA is TGTGCCAGCAGCTTCGAAGCAGGGATTCCCTACGAGCAGTACTTC. It encodes CASSFEAGIPYEQYF.

This chain connects TRBV12-3 or TRBV12-4 to TRBJ2-2, with 8 bases that match TRBD1. The CDR3 spans 15 residues. The V gene end was trimmed by 2 bases and the J gene end by 8 bases; junction bases not matched to a gene: 7. The DNA of the CDR3 is TGTGCCAGCAGTTTAACAGGGGGAGAGGGTGGGGAGCTGTTTTTT. Translating it yields CASSLTGGEGGELFF.

This clonotype is judged medium-sized. This chain links TRBV20-1 with TRBJ2-5; D gene unclear. The CDR3 sequence is 12 residues long. Germline lookup yields CDR1 DFQATT and CDR2 SNEGSKA (reference sequence). The ends were cut back, 5 bases at V and 4 bases at J, with 11 bases in the middle. CDR3 residues: CSAAKLGETQYF. CDR3 nucleotide sequence: TGCAGTGCTGCTAAGTTGGGAGAGACCCAGTACTTC.

This clonotype was seen at least ten times. The V gene is TRBV7-2, the J gene TRBJ2-7; D is possibly TRBD2 (6 bases). V was shortened by 1 base and J by 3 bases, with 10 bases between the two germline ends. CDR1 is SGHTA and CDR2 is FQGNSA in the germline V gene. CDR3 length equals 14 residues. DNA for the CDR3: TGTGCCAGCAGCTTAGGCGGGGTGCGCTACGAGCAGTACTTC. This gives the protein CASSLGGVRYEQYF. Drawing the rest from reference TRBV7-2 and TRBJ2-7, the complete variable domain is GAGVSQSPSNKVTEKGKDVELRCDPISGHTALYWYRQSLGQGLEFLIYFQGNSAPDKSGLPSDRFSAERTGGSVSTLTIQRTQQEDSAVYLCASSLGGVRYEQYFGPGTRLTVT.

This clonotype was recorded at least ten times. The rearrangement uses TRBV7-2 and TRBJ2-2, with D hard to call. Germline CDR1 and CDR2: SGHTA and FQGNSA. This CDR3 contains 13 residues. The V gene lost 3 bases and the J gene lost 4 bases, with 6 bases spanning the gap. CDR3 in amino acids: CASSLVRTGELFF. CDR3 nucleotide sequence: TGTGCCAGCAGCTTGGTTCGCACCGGGGAGCTGTTTTTT.

The rearrangement joins TRBV29-1 to TRBJ2-7; the match to TRBD2 covers 11 bases. J was trimmed by 4 bases and V by 8 bases; bases with no gene match: 7. Germline V gene data show CDR1 as SQVTM and CDR2 as ANQGSEA. The CDR3 consists of 13 residues. In DNA, the CDR3 is TGCAGCCGATGGACTAGCGGGCAATACGAGCAGTACTTC. This gives the protein CSRWTSGQYEQYF.

This clonotype appeared many times. J is TRBJ2-7 and V is TRBV11-2, with 9 bases lining up with TRBD1. Per germline, CDR1 SGHAT and CDR2 FQNNGV. The trim removed 5 bases at V and 1 base at J, leaving 12 bases unmatched. CDR3 length: 17 amino acids. The CDR3 loop is CASSLLRGTGTSYEQYF. The DNA of the CDR3 is TGTGCCAGCAGCCTACTTAGGGGGACAGGGACATCCTACGAGCAGTACTTC.

V usage is TRBV10-3 and J usage is TRBJ1-5, with 9 bases identical to TRBD1. CDR3 length: 16 amino acids. Trimming removed 5 bases from V and 5 bases from J; junction bases left unmatched: 10. In germline, CDR1 is ENHRY, CDR2 SYGVKD. DNA for the CDR3: TGTGCCATCAGTCCTCTCCACAGGGGGCGAGATCAGCCCCAGCATTTT. Protein: CAISPLHRGRDQPQHF.

This clonotype occurred many times. The chain links TRBV9 to TRBJ1-3; D is uncertain. Germline lookup yields CDR1 SGDLS and CDR2 YYNGEE. Trimming took off 3 bases at V and 4 bases at J, with 11 bases between the two ends. The CDR3 consists of 14 residues. This CDR3 reads CASSARVGGNTIYF. The DNA for the CDR3 is TGTGCCAGCAGCGCTCGAGTAGGGGGAAACACCATATATTTT.